This T cell receptor (beta chain) stems from a study of blood T cell repertoires in COVID-19. About the study: T cells, B-cell-depleted T cells, or PBMCs provided the cDNA or gDNA that served as material.

Produced via immunoSEQ multiplex PCR; TCRdb's table is partial and in-frame only. Of 250,000 to 300,000 clones in the sample, around 89% were seen once. Germline V gives CDR1 MNHEY, CDR2 SMNVEV (reference sequence). Trimming removed 6 bases at V and 10 bases at J, with 18 bases between. The CDR3 runs 13 residues. The chain employs TRBV27 and TRBJ1-2; weak D call: TRBD1 (5 bases). The TCR originated in a woman in her sixties with acute or convalescent COVID-19. Sequenced sample: peripheral blood. The CDR3: CASSRIRQYPYTF. CDR3 nucleotides: TGTGCCAGCAGCCGAATCCGACAGTATCCCTACACCTTC.